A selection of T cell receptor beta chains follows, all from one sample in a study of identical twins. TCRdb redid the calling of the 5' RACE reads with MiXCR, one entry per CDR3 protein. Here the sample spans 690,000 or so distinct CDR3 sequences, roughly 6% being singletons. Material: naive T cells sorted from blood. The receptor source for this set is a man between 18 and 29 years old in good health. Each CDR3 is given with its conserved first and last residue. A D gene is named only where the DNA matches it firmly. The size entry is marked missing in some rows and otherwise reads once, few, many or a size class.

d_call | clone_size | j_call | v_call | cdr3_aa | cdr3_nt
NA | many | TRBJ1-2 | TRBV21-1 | CASSNRWGRLDGYTF | TGTGCCAGCAGCAACCGATGGGGGCGTTTGGATGGCTACACCTTC
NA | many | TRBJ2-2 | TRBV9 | CASSQRPGELFF | TGTGCCAGCAGCCAACGTCCCGGGGAGCTGTTTTTT
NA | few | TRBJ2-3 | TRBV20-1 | CSATRGGGSTDTQYF | TGCAGTGCTACTCGTGGTGGCGGGAGCACAGATACGCAGTATTTT
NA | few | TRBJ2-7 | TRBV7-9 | CASSLGVPVSSEQYF | TGTGCCAGCAGCTTAGGAGTTCCAGTAAGTAGCGAGCAGTACTTC
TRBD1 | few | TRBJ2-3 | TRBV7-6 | CASSFGPGDRTDTQYF | TGTGCCAGCAGCTTCGGCCCCGGGGACAGGACAGATACGCAGTATTTT
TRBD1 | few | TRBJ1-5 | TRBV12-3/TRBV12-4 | CASSLDRGGVRSNQPQHF | TGTGCCAGCAGTTTGGACAGGGGGGGGGTTAGGAGCAATCAGCCCCAGCATTTT
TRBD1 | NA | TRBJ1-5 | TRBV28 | CASSPRDRGDQPQHF | TGTGCCAGCAGTCCCCGGGACAGGGGTGATCAGCCCCAGCATTTT
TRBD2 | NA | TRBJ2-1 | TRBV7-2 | CASSPGTGTIHNEQFF | TGTGCCAGCAGTCCAGGTACCGGGACTATACACAATGAGCAGTTCTTC
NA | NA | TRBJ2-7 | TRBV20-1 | CSARDHHSLRSYEQYF | TGCAGTGCTAGAGATCATCACAGCCTCCGCTCCTACGAGCAGTACTTC
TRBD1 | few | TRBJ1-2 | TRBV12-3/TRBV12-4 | CASSFLSGTAYGYTF | TGTGCCAGCAGCTTTCTTTCCGGGACAGCCTATGGCTACACCTTC
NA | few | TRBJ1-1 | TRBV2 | CASSEFRRANTEAFF | TGTGCCAGCAGTGAATTTAGACGAGCCAACACTGAAGCTTTCTTT
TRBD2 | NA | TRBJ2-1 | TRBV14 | CASSPRAGGPREQFF | TGTGCCAGCAGCCCCCGAGCGGGAGGGCCTCGTGAGCAGTTCTTC
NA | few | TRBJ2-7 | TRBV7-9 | CASSGLPVAGEQYF | TGTGCCAGCAGCGGGTTGCCGGTCGCCGGCGAGCAGTACTTC
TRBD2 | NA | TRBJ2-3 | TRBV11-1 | CASSLRRTSGTESTTQYF | TGTGCCAGCAGCTTAAGAAGGACTAGCGGGACAGAGTCAACTACGCAGTATTTT
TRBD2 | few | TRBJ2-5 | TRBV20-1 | CSARGGTSGSSETQYF | TGCAGTGCTAGGGGTGGGACTAGCGGGAGTTCAGAGACCCAGTACTTC
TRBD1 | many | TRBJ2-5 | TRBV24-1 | CATSEGQGLETQYF | TGTGCCACCAGTGAGGGACAGGGGTTAGAGACCCAGTACTTC
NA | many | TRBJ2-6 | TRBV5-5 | CASSLWGSGANVLTF | TGTGCCAGCAGCTTGTGGGGATCTGGGGCCAACGTCCTGACTTTC
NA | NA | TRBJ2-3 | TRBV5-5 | CASSYASYTDTQYF | TGTGCCAGCAGCTACGCGAGTTACACAGATACGCAGTATTTT
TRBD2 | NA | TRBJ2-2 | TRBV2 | CASSESRAGERTGELFF | TGTGCCAGCAGCGAATCCCGGGCGGGGGAGCGGACCGGGGAGCTGTTTTTT
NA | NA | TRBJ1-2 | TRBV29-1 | CSVDLGSGYTF | TGCAGCGTTGATTTAGGAAGTGGCTACACCTTC
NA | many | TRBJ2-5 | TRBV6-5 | CASSYRIPSVGVGETQYF | TGTGCCAGCAGTTACCGTATCCCGTCGGTGGGGGTAGGGGAGACCCAGTACTTC
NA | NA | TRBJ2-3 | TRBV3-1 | CASSQPRGDTQYF | TGTGCCAGCAGCCAACCGCGCGGGGATACGCAGTATTTT
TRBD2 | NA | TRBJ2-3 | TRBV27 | CACNSRLAVRPVTQYF | TGTGCCTGCAACTCCAGACTAGCGGTTCGTCCCGTTACGCAGTATTTT
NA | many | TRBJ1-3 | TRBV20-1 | CSAVPPGPSSGNTIYF | TGCAGTGCCGTGCCGCCCGGCCCTAGCTCTGGAAACACCATATATTTT
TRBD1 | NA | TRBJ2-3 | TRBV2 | CASTTRQGPSTDTQYF | TGTGCCAGCACCACTCGACAGGGTCCGAGCACAGATACGCAGTATTTT
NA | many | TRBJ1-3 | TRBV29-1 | CSVQALVGNTIYF | TGCAGCGTCCAGGCGTTGGTCGGAAACACCATATATTTT
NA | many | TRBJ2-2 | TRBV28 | CASGHTGELFF | TGTGCCAGCGGCCATACCGGGGAGCTGTTTTTT
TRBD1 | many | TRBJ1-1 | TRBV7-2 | CASSWGGGVGTEAFF | TGTGCCAGCAGCTGGGGAGGGGGCGTGGGCACTGAAGCTTTCTTT
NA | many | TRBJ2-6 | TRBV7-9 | CASSLGGYSGANVLTF | TGTGCCAGCAGCTTGGGGGGATACTCTGGGGCCAACGTCCTGACTTTC
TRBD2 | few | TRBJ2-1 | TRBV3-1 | CASSQDPTSGLFNEQFF | TGTGCCAGCAGCCAAGATCCGACTAGCGGGCTCTTCAATGAGCAGTTCTTC
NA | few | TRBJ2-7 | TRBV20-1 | CSAGQGGSYEQYF | TGCAGTGCTGGACAAGGGGGCTCCTACGAGCAGTACTTC
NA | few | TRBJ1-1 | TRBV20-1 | CSARDYSLLNTEAFF | TGCAGTGCTAGAGATTACAGTCTCTTGAACACTGAAGCTTTCTTT
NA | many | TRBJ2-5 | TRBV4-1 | CATLKEGTQYF | TGCGCCACCCTGAAGGAGGGGACCCAGTACTTC
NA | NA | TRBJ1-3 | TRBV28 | CASSFSGVVSGNTIYF | TGTGCCAGCAGTTTTTCGGGCGTGGTGTCTGGAAACACCATATATTTT
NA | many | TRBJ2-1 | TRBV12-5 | CASGLGPEQFF | TGTGCTAGTGGTTTAGGTCCTGAGCAGTTCTTC
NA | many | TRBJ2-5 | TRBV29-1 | CSVDNLKTQYF | TGCAGCGTTGATAACTTAAAGACCCAGTACTTC
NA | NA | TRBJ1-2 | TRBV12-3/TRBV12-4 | CASSSPGHNYGYTF | TGTGCCAGCAGTTCCCCGGGTCATAACTATGGCTACACCTTC
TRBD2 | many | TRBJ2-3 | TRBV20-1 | CSAGTSGRADTQYF | TGCAGTGCTGGGACTAGCGGGAGGGCAGATACGCAGTATTTT
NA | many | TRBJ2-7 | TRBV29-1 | CSVATGSEQYF | TGCAGCGTTGCAACAGGGAGCGAGCAGTACTTC
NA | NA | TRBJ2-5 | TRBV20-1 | CSARDPGPRQETQYF | TGCAGTGCTAGAGACCCGGGACCGCGCCAAGAGACCCAGTACTTC
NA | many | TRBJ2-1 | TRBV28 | CASSWQGRYNEQFF | TGTGCCAGCAGTTGGCAGGGGCGATACAATGAGCAGTTCTTC
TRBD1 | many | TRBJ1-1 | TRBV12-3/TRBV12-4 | CASRRAGGNTEAFF | TGTGCCAGCAGACGAGCAGGGGGGAACACTGAAGCTTTCTTT
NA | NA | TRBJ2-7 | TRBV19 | CATYNPYEQYF | TGTGCCACCTACAACCCCTACGAGCAGTACTTC
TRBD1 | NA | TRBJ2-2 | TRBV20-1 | CSARVGQGGTGELFF | TGCAGTGCTAGAGTGGGACAGGGAGGCACCGGGGAGCTGTTTTTT
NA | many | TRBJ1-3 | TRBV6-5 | CASSYLGFGGNTIYF | TGTGCCAGCAGTTACTTGGGGTTTGGGGGAAACACCATATATTTT
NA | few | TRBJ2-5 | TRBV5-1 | CASSADPGTQDRETQYF | TGCGCCAGCAGCGCGGATCCCGGGACCCAAGATCGAGAGACCCAGTACTTC